These 5 T cell receptor beta chains originate from one sample sequenced in a study of blood T cell repertoires in COVID-19 (dated by TCRdb to about 2020). Library preparation employed the immunoSEQ multiplex PCR assay. Imported from immuneACCESS, the table was reduced by TCRdb to in-frame sequences with V and J called. These copies leave out some clones; in studies compared against another copy, an unresolved V gene accounts for under half, and the cause of the remainder is not known. For this sample the table gives roughly 20,000 clones, of which around 84% were detected only once. Roughly a sixth of the sample is taken by the ten largest. The specimen sequenced was peripheral blood. These TCRs come from a human donor with active COVID-19. The donor label of this sample is uncertain.

In nucleotides, the CDR3 is TGTGCCAGCTCACCCAGACAGAGTTTGAACACTGAAGCTTTCTTT. Its translation: CASSPRQSLNTEAFF. The chain couples TRBV18 to TRBJ1-1; D is possibly TRBD1 (5 bases). The ends were cut back, 3 bases at V and 0 bases at J, with 11 bases in the middle. Germline V gene data show CDR1 as KGHSH and CDR2 as LQKENI. This CDR3 has 15 residues.

The J gene is TRBJ2-3, the V gene TRBV27, with TRBD2 matching over 11 bases. The germline V gene has CDR1 MNHEY and CDR2 SMNVEV (reference sequence). V lost 2 bases, J lost 5 bases, and 6 bases stayed unmatched. The CDR3 totals 16 residues. CDR3: CASSLVAGGPRDTQYF. The CDR3 nucleotides read TGTGCCAGCAGTTTAGTAGCGGGGGGGCCAAGAGATACGCAGTATTTT.

The genes are TRBV7-3 and TRBJ1-1; D perhaps matches TRBD1 (6 bases). The germline CDR1 and CDR2 sequences are SGHTA and FQGTGA. The CDR3 runs 14 residues. The V and J ends lost 5 bases and 1 base respectively, with 11 bases between them. CDR3 residues: CASSPDRQNTEAFF. The CDR3, as DNA: TGTGCCAGCAGCCCCGACAGGCAGAACACTGAAGCTTTCTTT.

The chain carries TRBV12-3 or TRBV12-4 and TRBJ2-1, with 9 nucleotides matching TRBD1. The J segment lost 9 bases and the V segment lost 5 bases, leaving 5 bases of the junction unmatched. This CDR3 contains 13 residues. The CDR3: CASSEQGAGEQFF. CDR3 sequence (DNA): TGTGCCAGCAGTGAACAGGGGGCAGGTGAGCAGTTCTTC.

The genes are TRBV7-9 and TRBJ2-6; D gene ambiguous. The CDR3 is made up of 13 amino acids. Germline CDR1 and CDR2: SEHNR and FQNEAQ (reference sequence). V lost 6 bases, J lost 4 bases, and 7 bases lay in between. Here the CDR3 DNA reads TGTGCCAGCAGTCCCGTGGGGGCCAACGTCCTGACTTTC. This codes for CASSPVGANVLTF.